A single sample is the source of the 13 T cell receptor beta chains below, sequenced in a study of blood T cell repertoires in COVID-19. The assay was immunoSEQ multiplex PCR, and TCRdb's table has in-frame clones only and misses some. The profile shows 150,000 or so clones, around four fifths of them singletons. The source material was peripheral blood. The source is a human donor in a cohort sampled during active COVID-19.

The table lists this clone with a few counts. The chain couples TRBV7-2 to TRBJ1-5; D remains ambiguous. The CDR3 is 15 residues long. V lost 3 bases and J 5 bases, leaving 14 bases between the germline ends. Germline CDR1 is SGHTA and CDR2 is FQGNSA. This CDR3 is CASSFPSPKHQPQHF. The CDR3 nucleotides read TGTGCCAGCAGCTTCCCGAGTCCCAAACATCAGCCCCAGCATTTT.

The table lists this clone with a count of one. The J gene is TRBJ2-1, the V gene TRBV24-1, with 7 bases matching TRBD1. Germline loops: CDR1 KGHDR, CDR2 SFDVKD. The V segment lost 1 base and the J segment 9 bases; nucleotides outside the gene matches: 5. CDR3 length equals 14 residues. CDR3 in DNA: TGTGCCACCAGTGATTTCACAGGGGTCGGTGAGCAGTTCTTC. As protein: CATSDFTGVGEQFF.

The chain links TRBV19 to TRBJ2-1, with TRBD2 identical over 9 bases. Germline V CDR1 and CDR2: LNHDA, SQIVND (reference sequence). CDR3 size: 16 residues. J was trimmed by 7 bases and V by 4 bases; bases with no gene match: 11. This CDR3 is CASSKSSASGINEQFF. CDR3 coding DNA: TGTGCCAGTAGTAAAAGCTCGGCTAGCGGGATTAATGAGCAGTTCTTC.

The chain employs TRBV4-1 and TRBJ1-2; 8 nucleotides agree with TRBD1. The germline CDR1 and CDR2 sequences are MGHRA and YSYEKL. The CDR3 runs 17 residues. Trimming removed 5 bases from V and 1 base from J; junction bases left unmatched: 12. The CDR3 nucleotides are TGCGCCAGCAGCGCACGACAGGGGTGGGACCTTAACTATGGCTACACCTTC. Amino acids: CASSARQGWDLNYGYTF.

V and J are TRBV28 and TRBJ2-7; TRBD1 matches at 7 bases. V was pared by 6 bases and J by 6 bases, with 8 bases of the junction left unmatched. The CDR3 length is 13 residues. Germline V CDR1 and CDR2: MDHEN, SYDVKM. CDR3 in DNA: TGTGCCAGCAGGATCGACAGGGTGGGCGAGCAGTACTTC. It translates to CASRIDRVGEQYF.

This rearrangement joins TRBV3-1 (or the pseudogene TRBV3-2) to TRBJ2-7; 7 bases align to TRBD2. The V and J ends lost 4 bases and 6 bases, in that order; junction bases with no gene match: 9. Germline V gene lookup returns CDR1 LGHDT and CDR2 YNNKEL (reference sequence). The CDR3 loop spans 14 amino acids. The CDR3 coding sequence is TGTGCCAGCAGCCGCTCGGGCGGGAGCGGCGAGCAGTACTTC. It translates to CASSRSGGSGEQYF.

The CDR3 DNA reads as TGTGCCAGCAGTTTACTGGGACTAGCGGGAGTTCGCGCCGGGGAGCTGTTTTTT. It translates to CASSLLGLAGVRAGELFF. This rearrangement joins TRBV27 to TRBJ2-2; TRBD2 aligns across 14 bases. V trimming: 2 bases; J trimming: 6 bases; junction bases outside the gene matches: 8. This CDR3 is 18 amino acids long. Germline loops: CDR1 MNHEY, CDR2 SMNVEV (reference sequence).

This chain joins TRBV5-1 and TRBJ2-5, with 8 positions matching TRBD1. CDR1 is SGHRS and CDR2 is YFSETQ in the germline V gene. The CDR3 covers 14 residues. The trim removed 4 bases at V and 3 bases at J, leaving 5 bases unmatched. For the CDR3, the DNA is TGCGCCAGCAGCCCCCGGACAGGGAAAGAGACCCAGTACTTC. Encoded protein: CASSPRTGKETQYF. Together with reference TRBV5-1 and TRBJ2-5, the CDR3 gives the full variable domain: KAGVTQTPRYLIKTRGQQVTLSCSPISGHRSVSWYQQTPGQGLQFLFEYFSETQRNKGNFPGRFSGRQFSNSRSEMNVSTLELGDSALYLCASSPRTGKETQYFGPGTRLLVL.

This clone was counted a few times. The CDR3 DNA is TGCGCCAGCAGCCTAGACTCAGGCAATCAGCCCCAGCATTTT. Residues: CASSLDSGNQPQHF. The chain uses TRBV5-1 and TRBJ1-5, with D unresolved. From germline, CDR1 is SGHRS and CDR2 YFSETQ. CDR3 length equals 14 residues. V was shortened by 4 bases and J by 2 bases, with 10 bases between the two germline ends.

V and J are TRBV5-4 and TRBJ1-3, with TRBD1 matching 7 bases. Trimming cost V 4 bases and J 0 bases; bases outside gene matches: 7. Germline V CDR1 and CDR2: SGHNT, YYREEE (reference sequence). This CDR3 comprises 16 residues. This chain's CDR3 is CASSRISGGSGNTIYF. The CDR3 DNA reads as TGTGCCAGCAGCCGTATCTCAGGGGGCTCTGGAAACACCATATATTTT.

This rearrangement joins TRBV5-4 to TRBJ2-7, with 9 bases that match TRBD2. CDR1 SGHNT and CDR2 YYREEE come from the germline V gene (reference sequence). Trimming took 4 bases from V and 4 from J; bases not matched to a gene: 12. This CDR3 is 16 amino acids long. The CDR3 nucleotides read TGTGCCAGCAGCGGAGGCGGGGCGGGAGGGACTTACGAGCAGTACTTC. Translation: CASSGGGAGGTYEQYF.

The chain joins TRBV7-9 to TRBJ2-1; weak D call: TRBD2 (6 bases). The CDR3 loop spans 13 amino acids. V dropped 1 base and J dropped 6 bases, with 7 bases sitting between them. In germline, CDR1 is SEHNR, CDR2 FQNEAQ (reference sequence). The CDR3, as DNA: TGTGCCAGCAGCTTAGGGGGAGGCAATGAGCAGTTCTTC. Translated: CASSLGGGNEQFF.

The chain employs TRBV4-3 and TRBJ1-4, with D maybe TRBD1 (5 bases). This CDR3 contains 16 residues. CDR1 is LGHNA, CDR2 YSLEER, per germline. V was cut by 6 bases and J by 2 bases, with 16 bases left in between. Written as DNA, the CDR3 is TGCGCCAGCAGGAGACAGAAAGATACTACTAATGAAAAACTGTTTTTT. It is translated as CASRRQKDTTNEKLFF.